Below, 15 T cell receptor beta chains from the same sample are listed, as sequenced in a study of T cells in Graves' hyperthyroidism and ophthalmopathy. TCR beta CDR3 regions were amplified from RNA transcripts. The HTBI set primed first-round TCR CDR3 RT-PCR. TCRdb reprocessed the multiplex PCR reads via MiXCR and lists one record per CDR3 protein. Of hundreds of thousands of distinct CDR3 sequences listed, approximately 14% were seen once; the top ten hold around 13%. The specimen was blood. These receptors originate from a woman aged 45-59 years with Graves' ophthalmopathy.

This clonotype has only a few counts. The chain uses TRBV7-9 and TRBJ2-3; 7 bases agree with TRBD2. Germline V gene lookup returns CDR1 SEHNR and CDR2 FQNEAQ (reference sequence). The CDR3 length is 17 residues. After removal of 5 bases from V and 5 bases from J, the junction contained 16 bases not matched to a gene. The chain's CDR3 is CASSPSLGLLLGDTQYF. The CDR3 DNA is TGTGCCAGCAGCCCTTCATTGGGACTACTCTTGGGAGATACGCAGTATTTT.

This clonotype was counted at least ten times. This chain connects TRBV5-1 to TRBJ2-1; TRBD2 matches at 12 bases. J lost 4 bases, V lost 4 bases, and 9 bases had no gene match. Germline CDR1 is SGHRS and CDR2 is YFSETQ. CDR3 length: 17 residues. The CDR3 bases are TGCGCCAGCAGCGCCTCACTAGCGGGAGGAGGGTACAATGAGCAGTTCTTC. It yields the protein CASSASLAGGGYNEQFF. Supplemented by reference TRBV5-1 and TRBJ2-1, the full variable domain reads KAGVTQTPRYLIKTRGQQVTLSCSPISGHRSVSWYQQTPGQGLQFLFEYFSETQRNKGNFPGRFSGRQFSNSRSEMNVSTLELGDSALYLCASSASLAGGGYNEQFFGPGTRLTVL.

There are many counts of this clonotype. The J gene is TRBJ2-7, the V gene TRBV10-2; the D is unclear. The CDR3 covers 10 residues. Germline V gives CDR1 WSHSY, CDR2 SAAADI. Trimming removed 8 bases at V and 5 bases at J, with 7 bases between. CDR3 DNA: TGCGCCAGCCGCGGTCACGAGCAGTACTTC. Translating gives CASRGHEQYF.

The chain uses TRBV5-1 and TRBJ1-5, with a tentative D call TRBD1 (6 bases). Germline V CDR1 and CDR2: SGHRS, YFSETQ. Trimming stripped 2 bases from V and 2 bases from J, with 11 bases between. CDR3 length equals 15 residues. Written as DNA, the CDR3 is TGCGCCAGCAGCTTAACGTCAGGGGGCAATCAGCCCCAGCATTTT. Translation gives CASSLTSGGNQPQHF.

V is TRBV5-1 and J is TRBJ1-4; tentatively, D is TRBD1 (5 bases). This CDR3 has 14 residues. The ends were cut back, 4 bases at V and 4 bases at J, with 11 bases in the middle. CDR1 and CDR2 (germline): SGHRS, YFSETQ. CDR3 sequence (DNA): TGCGCCAGCAGCCTGGGGACGAATAATGAAAAACTGTTTTTT. Amino acid sequence: CASSLGTNNEKLFF.

This clonotype was seen many times. The chain is built from TRBV7-2 and TRBJ2-3; TRBD2 aligns across 8 bases. The J segment lost 5 bases and the V segment lost 6 bases, leaving 10 bases of the junction unmatched. The germline V gene encodes CDR1 SGHTA and CDR2 FQGNSA. This CDR3 has 15 residues. The CDR3 DNA sequence: TGTGCCAGCAGGATAAAGGGACTAGTACTAGATACGCAGTATTTT. Its translation: CASRIKGLVLDTQYF.

This clonotype was picked up a small number of times. The chain employs TRBV7-3 and TRBJ2-1, with 8 positions matching TRBD2. The germline CDR1 and CDR2 sequences are SGHTA and FQGTGA. Trimming removed 4 bases from V and 0 bases from J; junction bases left unmatched: 5. There are 16 residues in the CDR3. The CDR3 DNA follows: TGTGCCAGCAGCTCGGAGAGCGGGAGCTCCTACAATGAGCAGTTCTTC. Translated: CASSSESGSSYNEQFF.

In its sample, this clonotype was seen many times. This chain links TRBV28 with TRBJ2-5; 14 nucleotides align to TRBD2. This CDR3 has 18 amino acids. V shed 5 bases, J shed 3 bases, and the junction held 11 bases outside the gene matches. Germline-derived CDR1 and CDR2 are MDHEN and SYDVKM. The CDR3 nucleotides read TGTGCCAGCAGTACTTATCCCGGGACTAGCGGGAGTGAAGAGACCCAGTACTTC. It yields the protein CASSTYPGTSGSEETQYF.

Many counts were recorded for this clonotype. The chain's CDR3 is CASRTSGRVNEQFF. CDR3 nucleotides: TGTGCCAGCAGAACTAGCGGGAGGGTTAATGAGCAGTTCTTC. The V call is TRBV28, the J call TRBJ2-1; TRBD2 matches 13 bases. Germline V gene data show CDR1 as MDHEN and CDR2 as SYDVKM. Trimming took 6 bases from V and 7 from J; bases not matched to a gene: 3. This CDR3 has 14 amino acids.

This clonotype was seen repeatedly, ten times or more. V is TRBV30 and J is TRBJ2-7; TRBD2 matches 10 bases. Germline trimming cut 8 bases from V and 4 bases from J; bases unmatched to any gene: 8. The V gene's germline CDR1 is GTSNPN and CDR2 SVGIG (reference sequence). The CDR3 runs 13 residues. DNA of the CDR3: TGTGCCGCCGAAGGGACTAGCGCTTACGAGCAGTACTTC. Its protein is CAAEGTSAYEQYF.

In its sample, this clonotype was seen many times. This chain links TRBV28 with TRBJ2-7; TRBD1 matches 7 bases. The CDR3 consists of 15 residues. V was pared by 2 bases and J by 0 bases, with 4 bases of the junction left unmatched. Germline V gene data show CDR1 as MDHEN and CDR2 as SYDVKM. Here the CDR3 DNA reads TGTGCCAGCAGTTTACGTGGGACAGTCTCCTACGAGCAGTACTTC. As protein: CASSLRGTVSYEQYF.

In this sample, this clonotype turned up many times. The chain couples TRBV5-1 to TRBJ2-7; perhaps TRBD1 as D (5 bases). CDR1 and CDR2 (germline): SGHRS, YFSETQ. Trimming cost V 0 bases and J 6 bases, with 13 bases left between them. CDR3 length: 14 residues. DNA of the CDR3: TGCGCCAGCAGCTTGGCCCGGACGCAGGGCGAGCAGTACTTC. Residues: CASSLARTQGEQYF.

This clonotype has just a few counts. This rearrangement joins TRBV14 to TRBJ1-4; possibly TRBD1 for D (5 bases). The CDR3 has 16 residues. The V end was cut by 1 base, the J end by 7 bases, with 16 bases between. Per the germline V gene, CDR1 is SGHDN and CDR2 is FVKESK. The CDR3 nucleotides read TGTGCCAGCAGCCAAGGAGGAGGAAAGAGGGGTGAAAAACTGTTTTTT. This codes for CASSQGGGKRGEKLFF.

This clonotype was seen many times. The chain recombines TRBV13 with TRBJ2-4; TRBD1 might be the D (6 bases). V lost 1 base and J lost 3, with 10 bases in between. The germline CDR1 and CDR2 sequences are PRHDT and FYEKMQ (reference sequence). The CDR3 length is 15 residues. In DNA form, the CDR3 reads TGTGCCAGCAGCTTAGAGGGGGTGGGCAAAAACATTCAGTACTTC. Amino acids: CASSLEGVGKNIQYF.

This clonotype has more than one count but fewer than ten. This chain joins TRBV5-4 and TRBJ2-7, with TRBD2 as a possible D gene (7 bases). The CDR3 totals 16 residues. The V and J ends lost 3 bases and 0 bases respectively, with 16 bases between them. CDR1 SGHNT and CDR2 YYREEE come from the germline V gene (reference sequence). This chain's CDR3 is CASSWGSGTYSYEQYF. For the CDR3, the DNA is TGTGCCAGCAGCTGGGGAAGCGGGACATACTCCTACGAGCAGTACTTC.